This T cell receptor (beta chain) was recovered during a study of Graves' ophthalmopathy and Graves' hyperthyroidism. CDR1 is MNHEY, CDR2 SMNVEV, per germline (reference sequence). V was shortened by 7 bases and J by 3 bases, with 12 bases between the two germline ends. This CDR3 has 13 amino acids. Hyperthyroidism qualified as stable when ophthalmopathy did not develop within 18 months of follow-up. The PBMCs were taken from approximately 9 ml of fresh peripheral blood. Amplification from RNA transcripts yielded the TCR beta CDR3 regions. The workflow started with a first-round RT-PCR run with HTBI primers and then moved on to a second-round multiplex PCR. TCRdb reanalysed the multiplex PCR reads using MiXCR and keeps one entry per CDR3 protein. Of just over 400,000 distinct CDR3 sequences in the sample, around a fifth are singletons; the top ten hold approximately 3%.

The J gene is TRBJ2-5, the V gene TRBV27; D uncertain. The sequence derives from a woman younger than 30 with stable Graves' hyperthyroidism. Source material: peripheral blood. CDR3 residues: CASIMVPKETQYF. In nucleotides, the CDR3 is TGTGCCAGCATTATGGTGCCGAAAGAGACCCAGTACTTC.